This TCR beta chain was obtained from a study of blood T cells in healthy people across ages. Study-wide findings and caveats: More naive CD4+ cells and higher diversity marked long-lived donors relative to aged donors. Age brought a roughly linear fall in TCR beta diversity measured per million T cells.

Sample-barcoded 5' priming and a J-beta primer mix drove a second PCR of about 6 to 12 cycles. All samples yielded 2.5 million or more CDR3-containing paired-end reads. MiXCR, applied by TCRdb to the 5' RACE reads, yields one record per CDR3 protein. The table records over a million distinct CDR3 sequences, 45% to 70% of them present only once. Collection of ten milliliters of peripheral blood was performed for each donor. Regarding this clonotype: The antigen remains unidentified.

The TCR originated in a man between 18 and 29 years old in good health. Material: blood.

CDR3 region: CASSPAGPLLKQYF. The CDR3 DNA reads TGTGCCAGCAGCCCAGCGGGACCCCTTCTCAAGCAGTACTTC. The gene calls are TRBV7-9 and TRBJ2-7, with 7 bases matching TRBD2. The CDR3 has 14 amino acids. From germline, CDR1 is SEHNR and CDR2 FQNEAQ (reference sequence). V shed 5 bases and J 8 bases; nucleotides not matched to a gene: 12.